This entry concerns a single T cell receptor (beta chain). This sample is drawn from a study of patients and donors after allogeneic stem cell transplantation. TCRdb called the RT-PCR reads again in MiXCR, with one record for every CDR3 protein. The sample lists roughly 230,000 distinct CDR3 sequences; less than 15% were seen once. Germline V gene lookup returns CDR1 SGHRS and CDR2 YFSETQ. This CDR3 contains 16 residues. With 0 bases removed from V and 7 bases from J, the gap between germline ends came to 16 bases. The receptor comes from a human donor who was either an allogeneic HSCT recipient or a stem cell or donor lymphocyte infusion donor (not recorded which). It is not recorded whose cells these are; they may come from a transplant donor. The chain employs TRBV5-1 and TRBJ1-4; D ambiguous. Sequencing used blood, either unsorted or a sorted T cell fraction (not recorded which). In DNA form, the CDR3 reads TGCGCCAGCAGCTTGGGGGCGACGGGAGCGTTTGAAAAACTGTTTTTT. Protein sequence: CASSLGATGAFEKLFF. Drawing the rest from reference TRBV5-1 and TRBJ1-4, the complete variable domain is KAGVTQTPRYLIKTRGQQVTLSCSPISGHRSVSWYQQTPGQGLQFLFEYFSETQRNKGNFPGRFSGRQFSNSRSEMNVSTLELGDSALYLCASSLGATGAFEKLFFGSGTQLSVL.